The 23 T cell receptor beta chains presented below share a single source sample, sequenced in a study of patients and donors after allogeneic stem cell transplantation. Via MiXCR, TCRdb re-called the RT-PCR reads, giving one row per CDR3 protein. In the table there are about 200,000 distinct CDR3 sequences, about 38% of which are singletons. Sequencing was performed on blood, either unsorted or a sorted T cell fraction (not recorded which). These receptors were obtained from a human donor who was either an allogeneic HSCT recipient or a stem cell or donor lymphocyte infusion donor (not recorded which). It is not recorded whose cells these are; they may come from a transplant donor.

The genes are TRBV20-1 and TRBJ2-1; 8 bases fit TRBD1. Germline lookup yields CDR1 DFQATT and CDR2 SNEGSKA (reference sequence). The length of the CDR3 is 14 residues. V dropped 8 bases and J dropped 3; count of bases not matched to a gene: 9. CDR3 in amino acids: CSPVEDRVYNEQFF. DNA of the CDR3: TGCAGTCCTGTCGAGGACAGGGTCTACAATGAGCAGTTCTTC.

The chain combines TRBV10-3 with TRBJ1-1; D remains unclear. Germline lookup yields CDR1 ENHRY and CDR2 SYGVKD. This CDR3 has 13 amino acids. Deletions cut 2 bases from V and 1 base from J, with 5 bases between. CDR3 loop: CAISEEPNTEAFF. For the CDR3, the DNA is TGTGCCATCAGTGAGGAGCCGAACACTGAAGCTTTCTTT.

This chain uses TRBV7-3 with TRBJ2-1; a possible D gene is TRBD2 (5 bases). V lost 2 bases and J 1 base, leaving 9 bases between the germline ends. The CDR3 runs to 15 residues. Germline V gives CDR1 SGHTA, CDR2 FQGTGA. CDR3 sequence reads: CASSLLGGSYNEQFF. CDR3 sequence (DNA): TGTGCCAGCAGCTTATTGGGCGGGTCCTACAATGAGCAGTTCTTC.

The sample holds a few counts of this clonotype. The junction and the germline gene differ at one end; a read error may be behind it. This rearrangement joins TRBV20-1 to TRBJ2-2, with D unclear. This CDR3 has 12 residues. CDR1 DFQATT and CDR2 SNEGSKA come from the germline V gene (reference sequence). The CDR3 DNA follows: TGCAGTGCTAGGGAGAACCCCGGGGAGCTGTTTTTT. Translating gives CSARENPGELFF.

As DNA, the CDR3 is TGTGCCAGCAGTACTGGGGGGGCGGCCTACGAGCAGTACTTC. Translated: CASSTGGAAYEQYF. The chain links TRBV7-6 to TRBJ2-7, with a possible D match to TRBD2 (7 bases). Between the trimmed V and J ends, which lost 6 bases and 2 bases, there was a span of 14 bases. This CDR3 has 14 residues. Germline V gene data show CDR1 as SGHVS and CDR2 as FNYEAQ. Together with reference TRBV7-6 and TRBJ2-7, the CDR3 gives the full variable domain: GAGVSQSPRYKVTKRGQDVALRCDPISGHVSLYWYRQALGQGPEFLTYFNYEAQQDKSGLPNDRFSAERPEGSISTLTIQRTEQRDSAMYRCASSTGGAAYEQYFGPGTRLTVT.

J is TRBJ1-5 and V is TRBV28, with D perhaps TRBD1 (5 bases). This CDR3 region has 14 residues. The V end was cut by 6 bases, the J end by 5 bases, with 14 bases between. The V gene's germline CDR1 is MDHEN and CDR2 SYDVKM. The CDR3 nucleotides are TGTGCCAGCAGCCCTTTCGACAGATATCAGCCCCAGCATTTT. Encoded protein: CASSPFDRYQPQHF.

This clonotype was observed a few times. This sequence joins TRBV7-2 and TRBJ2-2; TRBD1 might be the D (6 bases). Trimming left V 5 bases short and J 7 bases short, with 23 bases between. CDR1 and CDR2 from the germline V gene are SGHTA and FQGNSA. This CDR3 has 17 amino acids. The chain's CDR3 is CASSPGQKWELGGELFF. CDR3 nucleotide sequence: TGTGCCAGCAGCCCGGGACAAAAATGGGAGCTTGGCGGGGAGCTGTTTTTT.

The rearrangement joins TRBV7-3 to TRBJ2-2; D not certain. V was trimmed by 5 bases and J by 4 bases, leaving 8 bases between them. Germline V gene sequence: CDR1 SGHTA, CDR2 FQGTGA. The CDR3 is 13 residues long. The CDR3 sequence is CASSRARTGELFF. CDR3 DNA sequence: TGTGCCAGCAGCCGAGCCCGCACCGGGGAGCTGTTTTTT.

The J gene is TRBJ1-4, the V gene TRBV29-1; D is unresolved. CDR3 size: 12 residues. V lost 5 bases and J lost 7, with 11 bases in between. Per the germline V gene, CDR1 is SQVTM and CDR2 is ANQGSEA. The CDR3 DNA reads TGCAGCGTTATGGCGGACGGTGAAAAACTGTTTTTT. Amino acids: CSVMADGEKLFF.

This clonotype appeared a few times. The gene calls are TRBV5-1 and TRBJ2-5, with 10 bases matching TRBD1. Germline V lookup: CDR1 SGHRS, CDR2 YFSETQ. CDR3 size: 15 residues. The trim removed 4 bases at V and 4 bases at J, leaving 7 bases unmatched. In DNA form, the CDR3 reads TGCGCCAGCAGCGCGGGACAGGGGAGGAGAGAGACCCAGTACTTC. Amino acids: CASSAGQGRRETQYF.

This chain connects TRBV4-3 to TRBJ1-6; no firm D call. The V end lost 0 bases, the J end lost 10 bases, and 16 bases lay between the germline ends. The CDR3 totals 16 residues. From germline, CDR1 is LGHNA and CDR2 YSLEER. The CDR3 sequence: CASSQERSETGSPLHF. CDR3 sequence (DNA): TGCGCCAGCAGCCAAGAGAGGTCAGAAACGGGATCACCCCTCCACTTT.

V is TRBV6-6 and J is TRBJ1-1; tentatively, D is TRBD1 (5 bases). V lost 2 bases, J lost 8 bases, and 15 bases lay in between. The CDR3 runs 14 residues. The V gene's germline CDR1 is MNHNY and CDR2 SVGAGI (reference sequence). This CDR3 is CASSYTGKVNEAFF. The CDR3 DNA sequence: TGTGCCAGCAGTTACACAGGAAAGGTAAACGAAGCTTTCTTT.

V and J are TRBV7-9 and TRBJ1-1; TRBD1 matches at 8 bases. Germline V lookup: CDR1 SEHNR, CDR2 FQNEAQ (reference sequence). V shed 5 bases and J 11 bases; nucleotides not matched to a gene: 7. The CDR3 sequence is 12 residues long. The CDR3 nucleotides read TGTGCCAGCAGCCCAGGGGGCCGGGATGCTTTCTTT. Translated, it gives CASSPGGRDAFF.

The rearrangement links TRBV12-3 or TRBV12-4 to TRBJ2-1; TRBD2 matches at 15 bases. V shed 6 bases, J shed 9 bases, and the junction held 6 bases outside the gene matches. This CDR3 is 15 amino acids long. The CDR3 region has the DNA TGTGCCAGCAGCCCCGGACTAGCGGGGGGGATTGAGCAGTTCTTC. Translating gives CASSPGLAGGIEQFF.

This chain joins TRBV6-5 and TRBJ1-1, with TRBD1 as a possible D gene (6 bases). This CDR3 is built from 13 residues. V shed 9 bases and J shed 4 bases, with 15 bases lying between them. CDR1 is MNHEY, CDR2 SVGAGI, per germline. The CDR3 is CASGPDRSTEAFF. In DNA, the CDR3 is TGTGCCAGTGGTCCCGACAGGAGCACTGAAGCTTTCTTT.

This clonotype showed up just a few times. The J gene is TRBJ1-2, the V gene TRBV20-1; 8 positions match TRBD1. The germline CDR1 and CDR2 sequences are DFQATT and SNEGSKA (reference sequence). V gave up 6 bases and J gave up 4 bases; unmatched junction bases: 4. The CDR3 spans 12 residues. CDR3 loop: CSALDRAYGYTF. In DNA form, the CDR3 reads TGCAGTGCCCTGGACAGGGCCTATGGCTACACCTTC.

The chain couples TRBV12-3 or TRBV12-4 to TRBJ2-5, with 10 bases identical to TRBD2. Trimming cost V 1 base and J 1 base; bases outside gene matches: 6. CDR3 length: 17 residues. The CDR3 spells CASSLGVGLAVQETQYF. The CDR3 DNA is TGTGCCAGCAGTTTAGGTGTCGGACTAGCGGTCCAAGAGACCCAGTACTTC.

This clonotype has a handful of counts. The chain employs TRBV6-2 or TRBV6-3 and TRBJ2-6; a weak D match, TRBD2 (7 bases). Germline CDR1 MNHEY, CDR2 SVGEGT. Trimming took 7 bases from V and 7 from J, leaving 29 bases between them. CDR3 length equals 19 residues. CDR3 bases: TGTGCCAGCACTCGAGTGCGGGGGCCGACGAACTATGAAGCCAACGTCCTGACTTTC. This codes for CASTRVRGPTNYEANVLTF.

The chain combines TRBV5-1 with TRBJ1-2; D unresolved. The V gene lost 5 bases and the J gene lost 5 bases, with 19 bases spanning the gap. The CDR3 is made up of 15 amino acids. The germline V gene encodes CDR1 SGHRS and CDR2 YFSETQ. The CDR3 region has the DNA TGCGCCAGCAGTCCCAGCCGACCAGACCTATATGGCTACACCTTC. Translated: CASSPSRPDLYGYTF.

A remark on this clonotype: Germline is not matched at one junction end, which may reflect a read error. The chain recombines TRBV5-5 with TRBJ1-2; D may be TRBD1 (6 bases). Germline CDR1 reads SGHKS; CDR2 reads YYEKEE (reference sequence). The CDR3 has 16 residues. In DNA, the CDR3 is TGTGCCAGCCGCTTAGCGAGGGGGATCAAGGGCGATGGCTACACCTTC. This sequence encodes CASRLARGIKGDGYTF.

V usage is TRBV10-3 and J usage is TRBJ1-2; no clear D gene. This CDR3 spans 16 amino acids. The germline gives CDR1 ENHRY, CDR2 SYGVKD. V shed 0 bases and J shed 4 bases, with 15 bases lying between them. The CDR3 reads CAISESEAARVYGYTF. The CDR3 DNA sequence: TGTGCCATCAGTGAGTCTGAGGCGGCAAGGGTCTATGGCTACACCTTC.

This chain joins TRBV7-9 and TRBJ1-4; 8 bases are a match to TRBD1. The CDR3 covers 15 residues. Germline V CDR1 and CDR2: SEHNR, FQNEAQ (reference sequence). V shed 5 bases, J shed 5 bases, and the junction held 7 bases outside the gene matches. This chain's CDR3 is CASSQSGGLNEKLFF. DNA of the CDR3: TGTGCCAGCAGCCAATCAGGGGGCCTGAATGAAAAACTGTTTTTT.

The V and J genes are TRBV29-1 and TRBJ1-1; D is possibly TRBD1 (6 bases). The CDR3 totals 15 residues. The germline V gene has CDR1 SQVTM and CDR2 ANQGSEA. Trimming removed 1 base at V and 2 bases at J, with 14 bases between. The CDR3 reads CSVEAPTGRNTEAFF. CDR3 coding DNA: TGCAGCGTTGAAGCCCCTACAGGGCGCAACACTGAAGCTTTCTTT.